This T cell receptor beta chain came from a study of shared clonotypes between healthy human individuals. Every subset had its genomic DNA shared out evenly among several immunoSEQ plates. Assay used: immunoSEQ multiplex PCR; TCRdb lists only in-frame clones, some missing. The data contain 740,000 or so clones, around three quarters of them singletons. Trimming cost V 5 bases and J 3 bases; bases outside gene matches: 4. The CDR3 contains 13 residues. Germline-derived CDR1 and CDR2 are SGHAT and FQNNGV. The receptor was derived from a woman in her twenties or thirties in good health. This chain uses TRBV11-2 with TRBJ2-7; 7 nucleotides agree with TRBD1. The sequenced material came from memory CD4+ T cells sorted from blood. Specified subset: CD45RA-negative fraction. Here the CDR3 reads CASSGTDFYEQYF. The CDR3 DNA is TGTGCCAGCAGCGGGACAGATTTCTACGAGCAGTACTTC.